The following is a TCR beta chain sequence with its context. Its antigen remains unidentified. This sample was included in a study of CD8+ T cells in alopecia areata. Extracted RNA was reverse transcribed into cDNA, the sequencing template. Assay used: immunoSEQ multiplex PCR; TCRdb lists only in-frame clones, some missing. Found here are around 19,000 clones, roughly two thirds of them singletons; the top ten hold 4.5%. For five patients taking part in the biomarker study, CD4+ cells were further sorted into CD25+CD127- cells. Peripheral blood and lesional scalp punch biopsies were taken from alopecia areata patients. This CDR3 comprises 11 residues. With 6 bases removed from V and 7 bases from J, the gap between germline ends came to 6 bases. CDR1 and CDR2 from the germline V gene are MNHNS and SASEGT. The study, taken as a whole, reports: Higher clonality was seen in lesional scalp than in normal scalp, especially in alopecia totalis/universalis. Normal skin's resident alphabeta T cells are also sequenced in scalp samples. Possibly because of HLA-related factors, TCR sharing was less clear across patients than in mice.

This sequence joins TRBV6-1 and TRBJ2-2; D remains ambiguous. Sequencing was done on a sample of CD4+ Tregs sorted from blood. This receptor was identified in a human donor with alopecia areata. The CDR3 reads CASSPVGELFF. CDR3 sequence (DNA): TGTGCCAGCAGCCCTGTCGGGGAGCTGTTTTTT.